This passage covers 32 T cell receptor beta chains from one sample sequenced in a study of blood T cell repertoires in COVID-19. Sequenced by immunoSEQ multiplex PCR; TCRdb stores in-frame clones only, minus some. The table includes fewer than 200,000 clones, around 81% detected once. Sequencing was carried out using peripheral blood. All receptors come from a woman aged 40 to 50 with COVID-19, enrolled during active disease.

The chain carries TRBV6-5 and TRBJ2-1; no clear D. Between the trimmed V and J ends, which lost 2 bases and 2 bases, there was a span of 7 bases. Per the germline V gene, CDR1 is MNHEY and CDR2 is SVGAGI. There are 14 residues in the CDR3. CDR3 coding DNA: TGTGCCAGCAGTTACCGACTTACCTACAATGAGCAGTTCTTC. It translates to CASSYRLTYNEQFF.

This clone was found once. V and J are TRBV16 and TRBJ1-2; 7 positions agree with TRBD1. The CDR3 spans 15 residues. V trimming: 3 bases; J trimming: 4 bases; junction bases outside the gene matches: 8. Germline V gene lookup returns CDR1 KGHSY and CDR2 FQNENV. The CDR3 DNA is TGTGCCAGCAGCCAGACAGGGTTTGAGGCCTATGGCTACACCTTC. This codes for CASSQTGFEAYGYTF.

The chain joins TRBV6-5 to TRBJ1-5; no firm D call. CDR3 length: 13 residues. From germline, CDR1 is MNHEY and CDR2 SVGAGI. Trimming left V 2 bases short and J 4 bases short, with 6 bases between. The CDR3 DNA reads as TGTGCCAGCAGTTACATGAGTAATCAGCCCCAGCATTTT. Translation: CASSYMSNQPQHF.

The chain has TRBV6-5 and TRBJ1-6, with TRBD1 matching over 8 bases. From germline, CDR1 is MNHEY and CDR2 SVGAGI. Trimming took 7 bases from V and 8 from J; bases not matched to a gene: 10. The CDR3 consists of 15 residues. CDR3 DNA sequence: TGTGCCAGCAACCGACGGACAGGGACCGATTCACCCCTCCACTTT. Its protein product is CASNRRTGTDSPLHF.

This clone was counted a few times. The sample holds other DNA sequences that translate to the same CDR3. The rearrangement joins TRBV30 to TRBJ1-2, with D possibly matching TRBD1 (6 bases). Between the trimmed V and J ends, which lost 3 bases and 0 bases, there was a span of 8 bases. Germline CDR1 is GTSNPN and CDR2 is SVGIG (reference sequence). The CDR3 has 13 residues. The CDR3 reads CAWSRGPNYGYTF. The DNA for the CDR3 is TGTGCCTGGAGCAGGGGACCTAACTATGGCTACACCTTC.

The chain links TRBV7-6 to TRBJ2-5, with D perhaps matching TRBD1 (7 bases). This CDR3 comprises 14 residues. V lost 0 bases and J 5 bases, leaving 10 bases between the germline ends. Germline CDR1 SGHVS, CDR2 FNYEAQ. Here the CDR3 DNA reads TGTGCCAGCAGCTTAGCCCCAGGGGGGGAGACCCAGTACTTC. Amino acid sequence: CASSLAPGGETQYF.

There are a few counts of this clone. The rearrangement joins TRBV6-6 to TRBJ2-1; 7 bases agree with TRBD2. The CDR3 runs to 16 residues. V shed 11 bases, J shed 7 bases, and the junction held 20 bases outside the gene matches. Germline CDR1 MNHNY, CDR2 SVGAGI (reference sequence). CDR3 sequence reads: CAVQQDGGRGSNEQFF. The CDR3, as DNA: TGTGCCGTACAGCAAGACGGGGGGAGAGGGTCAAATGAGCAGTTCTTC.

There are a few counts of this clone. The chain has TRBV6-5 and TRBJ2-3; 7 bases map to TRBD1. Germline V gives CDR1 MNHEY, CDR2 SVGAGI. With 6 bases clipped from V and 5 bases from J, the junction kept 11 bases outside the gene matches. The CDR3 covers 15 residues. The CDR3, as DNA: TGTGCCAGCAGATTCGGGGACAGTTTTTTAGATACGCAGTATTTT. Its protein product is CASRFGDSFLDTQYF.

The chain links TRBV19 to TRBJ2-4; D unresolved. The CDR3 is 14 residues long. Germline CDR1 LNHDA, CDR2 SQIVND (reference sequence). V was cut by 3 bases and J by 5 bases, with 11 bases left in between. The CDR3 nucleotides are TGTGCCAGTAGTATTTGGGCACATGAAAACATTCAGTACTTC. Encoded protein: CASSIWAHENIQYF. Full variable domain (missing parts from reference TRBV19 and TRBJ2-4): DGGITQSPKYLFRKEGQNVTLSCEQNLNHDAMYWYRQDPGQGLRLIYYSQIVNDFQKGDIAEGYSVSREKKESFPLTVTSAQKNPTAFYLCASSIWAHENIQYFGAGTRLSVL.

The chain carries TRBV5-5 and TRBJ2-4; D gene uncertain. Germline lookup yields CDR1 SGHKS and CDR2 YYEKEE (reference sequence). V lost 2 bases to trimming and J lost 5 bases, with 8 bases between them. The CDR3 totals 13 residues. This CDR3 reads CASSFGPENIQYF. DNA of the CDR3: TGTGCCAGCAGCTTTGGGCCAGAAAACATTCAGTACTTC.

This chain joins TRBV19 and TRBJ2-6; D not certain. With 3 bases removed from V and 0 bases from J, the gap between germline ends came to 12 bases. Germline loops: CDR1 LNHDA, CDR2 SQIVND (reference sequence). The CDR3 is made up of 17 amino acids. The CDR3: CASSILLTPSGANVLTF. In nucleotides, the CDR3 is TGTGCCAGTAGTATCCTGCTTACACCCTCTGGGGCCAACGTCCTGACTTTC.

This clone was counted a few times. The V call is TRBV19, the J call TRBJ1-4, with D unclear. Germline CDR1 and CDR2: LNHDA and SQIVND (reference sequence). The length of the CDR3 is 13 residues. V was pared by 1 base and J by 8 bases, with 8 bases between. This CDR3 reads CASSIGFREKLFF. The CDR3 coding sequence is TGTGCCAGTAGTATAGGGTTTCGGGAAAAACTGTTTTTT. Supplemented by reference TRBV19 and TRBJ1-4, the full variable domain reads DGGITQSPKYLFRKEGQNVTLSCEQNLNHDAMYWYRQDPGQGLRLIYYSQIVNDFQKGDIAEGYSVSREKKESFPLTVTSAQKNPTAFYLCASSIGFREKLFFGSGTQLSVL.

This chain's CDR3 is CASSLGSNREKLFF. CDR3 in DNA: TGTGCCAGCAGCCTGGGAAGCAACAGGGAAAAACTGTTTTTT. This chain joins TRBV7-9 and TRBJ1-4; the D gene is possibly TRBD1 (5 bases). V was pared by 5 bases and J by 8 bases, with 15 bases between. Germline-derived CDR1 and CDR2 are SEHNR and FQNEAQ (reference sequence). This CDR3 contains 14 residues.

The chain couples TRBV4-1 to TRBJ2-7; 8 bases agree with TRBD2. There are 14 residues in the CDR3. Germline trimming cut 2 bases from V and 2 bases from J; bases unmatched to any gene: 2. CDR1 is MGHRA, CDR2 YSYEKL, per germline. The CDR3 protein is CASSQLAGPYEQYF. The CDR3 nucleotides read TGCGCCAGCAGCCAACTAGCGGGCCCCTACGAGCAGTACTTC.

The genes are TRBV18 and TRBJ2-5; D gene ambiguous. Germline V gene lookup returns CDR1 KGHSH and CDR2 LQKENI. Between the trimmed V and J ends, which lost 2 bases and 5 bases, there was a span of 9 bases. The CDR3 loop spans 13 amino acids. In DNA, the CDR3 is TGTGCCAGCTCACCAACCCTCGGGGAGACCCAGTACTTC. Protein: CASSPTLGETQYF.

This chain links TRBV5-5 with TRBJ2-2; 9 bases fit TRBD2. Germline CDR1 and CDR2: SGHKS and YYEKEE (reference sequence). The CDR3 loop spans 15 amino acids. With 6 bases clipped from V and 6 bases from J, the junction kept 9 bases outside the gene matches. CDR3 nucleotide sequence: TGTGCCAGCACCGCCCAGGGACTAGCCTCCGGGGAGCTGTTTTTT. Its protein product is CASTAQGLASGELFF.

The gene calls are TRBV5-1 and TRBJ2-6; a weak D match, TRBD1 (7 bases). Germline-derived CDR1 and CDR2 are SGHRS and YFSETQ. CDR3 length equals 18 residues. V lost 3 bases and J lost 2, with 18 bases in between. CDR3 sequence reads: CASSSSTGRITGANVLTF. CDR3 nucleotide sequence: TGCGCCAGCAGCTCTTCGACAGGGAGGATTACTGGGGCCAACGTCCTGACTTTC. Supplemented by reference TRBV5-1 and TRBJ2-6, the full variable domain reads KAGVTQTPRYLIKTRGQQVTLSCSPISGHRSVSWYQQTPGQGLQFLFEYFSETQRNKGNFPGRFSGRQFSNSRSEMNVSTLELGDSALYLCASSSSTGRITGANVLTFGAGSRLTVL.

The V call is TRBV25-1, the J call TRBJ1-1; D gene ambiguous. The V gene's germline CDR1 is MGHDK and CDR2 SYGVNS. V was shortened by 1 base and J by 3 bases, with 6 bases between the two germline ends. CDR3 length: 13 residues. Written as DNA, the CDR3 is TGTGCCAGCAGTGAATTCGGGGACACTGAAGCTTTCTTT. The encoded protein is CASSEFGDTEAFF.

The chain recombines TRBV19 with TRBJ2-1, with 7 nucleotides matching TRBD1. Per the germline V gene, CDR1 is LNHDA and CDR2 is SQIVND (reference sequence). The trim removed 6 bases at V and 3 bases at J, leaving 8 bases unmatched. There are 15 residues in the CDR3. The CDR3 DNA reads TGTGCCAGTAGACAGGGGAATAGGGTCTACAATGAGCAGTTCTTC. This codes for CASRQGNRVYNEQFF.

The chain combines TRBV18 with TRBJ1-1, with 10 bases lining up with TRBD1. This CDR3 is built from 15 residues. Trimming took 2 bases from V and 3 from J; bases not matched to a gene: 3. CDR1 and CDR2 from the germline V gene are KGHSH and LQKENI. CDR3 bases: TGTGCCAGCTCACCATTAGGACAGGGGGACACTGAAGCTTTCTTT. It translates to CASSPLGQGDTEAFF.

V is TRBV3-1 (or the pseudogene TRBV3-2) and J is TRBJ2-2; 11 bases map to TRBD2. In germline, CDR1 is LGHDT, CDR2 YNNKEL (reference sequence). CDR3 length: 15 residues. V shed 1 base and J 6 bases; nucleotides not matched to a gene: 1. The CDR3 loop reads CASSQGGLAAGELFF. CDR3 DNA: TGTGCCAGCAGCCAAGGGGGACTAGCGGCCGGGGAGCTGTTTTTT.

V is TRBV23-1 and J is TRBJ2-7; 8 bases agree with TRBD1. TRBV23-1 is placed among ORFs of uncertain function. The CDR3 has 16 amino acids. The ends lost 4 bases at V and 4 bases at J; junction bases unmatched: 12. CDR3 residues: CASSRPDREMIYEQYF. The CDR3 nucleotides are TGCGCCAGCAGTCGACCGGACAGGGAAATGATTTACGAGCAGTACTTC.

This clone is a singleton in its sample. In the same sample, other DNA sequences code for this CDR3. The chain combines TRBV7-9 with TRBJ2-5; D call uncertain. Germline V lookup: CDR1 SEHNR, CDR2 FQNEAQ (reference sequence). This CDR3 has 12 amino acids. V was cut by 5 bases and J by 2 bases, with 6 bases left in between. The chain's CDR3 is CASSRLQETQYF. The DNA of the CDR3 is TGTGCCAGCAGCCGCCTACAAGAGACCCAGTACTTC.

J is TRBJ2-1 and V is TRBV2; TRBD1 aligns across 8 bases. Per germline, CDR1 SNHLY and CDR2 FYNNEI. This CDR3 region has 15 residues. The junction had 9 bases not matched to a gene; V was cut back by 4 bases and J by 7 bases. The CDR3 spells CASSAARTGRNEQFF. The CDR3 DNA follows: TGTGCCAGCAGTGCAGCTCGGACAGGGCGGAATGAGCAGTTCTTC.

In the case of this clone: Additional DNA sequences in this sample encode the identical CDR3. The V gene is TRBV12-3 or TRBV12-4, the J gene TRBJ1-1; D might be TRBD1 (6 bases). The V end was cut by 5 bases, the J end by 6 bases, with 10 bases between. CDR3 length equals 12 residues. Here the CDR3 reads CASSKRQAEAFF. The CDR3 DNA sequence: TGTGCCAGCAGTAAGAGACAGGCTGAAGCTTTCTTT.

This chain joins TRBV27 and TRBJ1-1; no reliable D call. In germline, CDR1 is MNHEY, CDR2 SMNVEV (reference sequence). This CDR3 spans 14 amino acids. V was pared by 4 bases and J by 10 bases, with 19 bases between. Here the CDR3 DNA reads TGTGCCAGCAGTTCCGGTCTCGGGAATGCCCCAGCTTTCTTT. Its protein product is CASSSGLGNAPAFF.

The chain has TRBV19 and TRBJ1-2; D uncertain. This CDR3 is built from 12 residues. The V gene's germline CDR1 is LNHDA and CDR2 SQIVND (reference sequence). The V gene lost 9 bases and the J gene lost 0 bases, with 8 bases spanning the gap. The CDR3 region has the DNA TGTGCCAGCGATGCGACTAACTATGGCTACACCTTC. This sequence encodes CASDATNYGYTF. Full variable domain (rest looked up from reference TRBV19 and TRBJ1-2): DGGITQSPKYLFRKEGQNVTLSCEQNLNHDAMYWYRQDPGQGLRLIYYSQIVNDFQKGDIAEGYSVSREKKESFPLTVTSAQKNPTAFYLCASDATNYGYTFGSGTRLTVV.

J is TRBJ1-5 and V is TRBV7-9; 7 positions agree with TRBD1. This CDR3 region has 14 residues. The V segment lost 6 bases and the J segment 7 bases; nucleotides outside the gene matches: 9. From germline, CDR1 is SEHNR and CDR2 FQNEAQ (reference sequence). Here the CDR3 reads CASSVTGEEQPQHF. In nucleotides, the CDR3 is TGTGCCAGCAGTGTCACAGGGGAGGAGCAGCCCCAGCATTTT.

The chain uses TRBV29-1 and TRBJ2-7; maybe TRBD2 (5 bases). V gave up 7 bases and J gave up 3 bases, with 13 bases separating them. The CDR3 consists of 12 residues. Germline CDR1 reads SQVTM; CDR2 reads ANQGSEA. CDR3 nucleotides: TGCAGCGCTACGGGATCGGACTACGAGCAGTACTTC. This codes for CSATGSDYEQYF.

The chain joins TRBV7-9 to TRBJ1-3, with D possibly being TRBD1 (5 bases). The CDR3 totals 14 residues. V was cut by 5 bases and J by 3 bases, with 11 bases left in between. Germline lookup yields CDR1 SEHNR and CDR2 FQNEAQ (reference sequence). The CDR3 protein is CASSRQGGGNTIYF. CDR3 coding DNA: TGTGCCAGCAGCCGTCAGGGTGGTGGAAACACCATATATTTT.

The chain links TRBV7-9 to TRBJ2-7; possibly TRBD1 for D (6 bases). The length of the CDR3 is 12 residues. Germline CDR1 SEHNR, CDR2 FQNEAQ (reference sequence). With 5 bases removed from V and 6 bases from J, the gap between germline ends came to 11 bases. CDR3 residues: CASSDTGIEQYV. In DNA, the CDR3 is TGTGCCAGCAGCGATACAGGGATCGAGCAGTACGTC.

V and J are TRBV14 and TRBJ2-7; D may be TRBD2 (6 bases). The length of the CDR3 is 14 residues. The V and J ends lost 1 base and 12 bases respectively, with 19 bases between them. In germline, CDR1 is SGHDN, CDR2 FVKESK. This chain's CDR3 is CASSQGPLSGALYF. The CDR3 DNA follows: TGTGCCAGCAGCCAAGGACCTTTGTCGGGAGCGCTGTACTTC.